The T cell receptor beta chain described here comes from a study of cytomegalovirus exposure and HLA in healthy donors. It was with 60 Vbeta and 13 Jbeta primers that the PCR ran. Only in-frame clones appear in the TCRdb table, and some are missing; sequencing was by immunoSEQ multiplex PCR. The sample lists around 150,000 clones; 65% to 80% were seen once. Germline lookup yields CDR1 SGDLS and CDR2 YYNGEE. With 4 bases clipped from V and 8 bases from J, the junction kept 9 bases outside the gene matches. CDR3 length: 16 amino acids. The TCR was taken from a man aged 40-50 years in good health and CMV-seropositive. The sample comprised PBMCs. The chain combines TRBV9 with TRBJ2-2; TRBD2 agrees at 12 bases. The CDR3 nucleotides read TGTGCCAGCAGCCCACTAGCGGGAGGAGTGTCTGGGGAGCTGTTTTTT. It is translated as CASSPLAGGVSGELFF.